These 21 T cell receptor beta chains share one sample of origin, sequenced in a study of blood T cell repertoires in COVID-19. Clones were read by immunoSEQ multiplex PCR, and TCRdb kept only the in-frame ones, dropping some. This sample has more than 250,000 clones; approximately 78% occur once, and the top ten carry over 4%. Sequencing input: PBMCs or T cells enriched from blood (not recorded which). These receptors all stem from a man aged 40-50 years who had been exposed to COVID-19.

V gene TRBV7-9 combines with J gene TRBJ1-2; the D gene is possibly TRBD1 (6 bases). Germline CDR1 and CDR2: SEHNR and FQNEAQ (reference sequence). The germline V and J ends were trimmed by 5 bases and 14 bases, with 21 bases remaining between them. The CDR3 has 13 amino acids. The CDR3: CASSAVRQGTLTF. CDR3 DNA: TGTGCCAGCAGCGCCGTGCGCCAGGGGACGCTAACCTTC.

This chain's CDR3 is CARTLGQASEQFF. DNA of the CDR3: TGCGCCAGAACCCTGGGACAGGCCTCGGAGCAGTTCTTC. This chain uses TRBV10-1 with TRBJ2-1; 8 bases are shared with TRBD1. CDR1 is WNHNN and CDR2 is SYGVQD in the germline V gene (reference sequence). There are 13 residues in the CDR3. Trimming cost V 9 bases and J 10 bases; bases outside gene matches: 11.

This chain links TRBV5-1 with TRBJ2-1; 12 nucleotides align to TRBD2. The CDR3 length is 16 residues. Trimming removed 3 bases from V and 7 bases from J; junction bases left unmatched: 8. Germline V gives CDR1 SGHRS, CDR2 YFSETQ. This CDR3 is CASSWGTSGRLNEQFF. The CDR3 region has the DNA TGCGCCAGCAGCTGGGGAACTAGCGGGAGGTTAAATGAGCAGTTCTTC.

The table lists this clone with a few counts. V and J are TRBV29-1 and TRBJ1-1; TRBD1 matches 8 bases. Germline V gene sequence: CDR1 SQVTM, CDR2 ANQGSEA. This CDR3 comprises 12 residues. V lost 6 bases and J lost 8; bases outside the gene matches: 8. CDR3 loop: CSVSRTGKEAFF. CDR3 coding DNA: TGCAGCGTCAGTAGGACAGGGAAGGAAGCTTTCTTT. Full variable domain (rest looked up from reference TRBV29-1 and TRBJ1-1): SAVISQKPSRDICQRGTSLTIQCQVDSQVTMMFWYRQQPGQSLTLIATANQGSEATYESGFVIDKFPISRPNLTFSTLTVSNMSPEDSSIYLCSVSRTGKEAFFGQGTRLTVV.

This chain connects TRBV3-1 (or the pseudogene TRBV3-2) to TRBJ2-1; no reliable D call. With 1 base removed from V and 10 bases from J, the gap between germline ends came to 8 bases. The CDR3 consists of 12 residues. Germline CDR1 and CDR2: LGHDT and YNNKEL (reference sequence). CDR3 sequence: CASSQGDREQFF. The CDR3, as DNA: TGTGCCAGCAGCCAAGGCGATCGGGAGCAGTTCTTC.

The rearrangement joins TRBV6-5 to TRBJ1-1; tentative D call: TRBD1 (5 bases). Germline V gene sequence: CDR1 MNHEY, CDR2 SVGAGI. The V gene lost 3 bases and the J gene lost 10 bases, with 21 bases spanning the gap. The CDR3 sequence is 15 residues long. CDR3 nucleotides: TGTGCCAGCAGTTATCAGCAAAGGGGTTTATCTGGAGCTTTCTTT. This codes for CASSYQQRGLSGAFF.

The chain has TRBV2 and TRBJ2-5; 7 bases are a match to TRBD1. The CDR3 contains 10 residues. Trimming took 8 bases from V and 7 from J; bases not matched to a gene: 1. Germline CDR1 reads SNHLY; CDR2 reads FYNNEI. This CDR3 reads CASSGGTQYF. The CDR3 DNA is TGTGCCAGCTCAGGGGGGACCCAGTACTTC.

The chain joins TRBV13 to TRBJ1-5; D is undetermined. This CDR3 is 15 amino acids long. The ends were cut back, 0 bases at V and 3 bases at J, with 9 bases in the middle. The germline gives CDR1 PRHDT, CDR2 FYEKMQ (reference sequence). The CDR3 sequence is CASSLGGHLNQPQHF. CDR3 bases: TGTGCCAGCAGCTTAGGCGGTCACCTCAATCAGCCCCAGCATTTT.

V gene TRBV29-1 combines with J gene TRBJ1-6, with D perhaps matching TRBD1 (5 bases). V lost 4 bases and J lost 13, with 14 bases in between. Per germline, CDR1 SQVTM and CDR2 ANQGSEA. The CDR3 loop spans 12 amino acids. As DNA, the CDR3 is TGCAGCGTTGGGGAGGGGAGATCGCCCCTCCACTTT. Protein sequence: CSVGEGRSPLHF.

The CDR3 coding sequence is TGCAGCGTTGGTCCTCCCTCGGGGTACAATGAGCAGTTCTTC. It translates to CSVGPPSGYNEQFF. The chain couples TRBV29-1 to TRBJ2-1; possible D gene TRBD2, 5 bases. CDR1 is SQVTM and CDR2 is ANQGSEA in the germline V gene. Trimming cost V 4 bases and J 4 bases, with 14 bases left between them. CDR3 length: 14 amino acids.

This rearrangement joins TRBV27 to TRBJ1-1, with D tentatively TRBD1 (6 bases). Trimming took off 2 bases at V and 4 bases at J, with 14 bases between the two ends. CDR3 length equals 15 residues. CDR1 is MNHEY and CDR2 is SMNVEV in the germline V gene (reference sequence). This chain's CDR3 is CASSLTGTQPTEAFF. CDR3 nucleotides: TGTGCCAGCAGTTTAACCGGGACACAACCCACTGAAGCTTTCTTT.

This clone was recorded only once. The gene calls are TRBV6-6 and TRBJ2-7; D possibly corresponds to TRBD1 (6 bases). The germline gives CDR1 MNHNY, CDR2 SVGAGI (reference sequence). Trimming took off 6 bases at V and 1 base at J, with 13 bases between the two ends. This CDR3 comprises 14 residues. The CDR3 sequence: CASSQGQNSYEQYF. In DNA form, the CDR3 reads TGTGCCAGCAGCCAAGGACAGAATTCCTACGAGCAGTACTTC.

The V and J genes are TRBV7-9 and TRBJ2-5, with D uncertain. Germline V gene lookup returns CDR1 SEHNR and CDR2 FQNEAQ (reference sequence). With 1 base removed from V and 4 bases from J, the gap between germline ends came to 7 bases. CDR3 length: 13 residues. CDR3 protein: CASSLVYRETQYF. CDR3 nucleotide sequence: TGTGCCAGCAGCTTAGTATATCGAGAGACCCAGTACTTC.

V is TRBV2 and J is TRBJ2-5, with TRBD2 matching 9 bases. V was pared by 5 bases and J by 5 bases, with 9 bases of the junction left unmatched. The CDR3 spans 15 residues. From germline, CDR1 is SNHLY and CDR2 FYNNEI. CDR3 nucleotides: TGTGCCAGCAGTATGGTCGTAGCGGGAGAGGAGACCCAGTACTTC. This translates into CASSMVVAGEETQYF.

The rearrangement joins TRBV5-4 to TRBJ2-2; 11 nucleotides agree with TRBD1. V was pared by 3 bases and J by 7 bases, with 8 bases of the junction left unmatched. Looked up from germline, CDR1 is SGHNT and CDR2 is YYREEE (reference sequence). This CDR3 has 16 residues. The CDR3 sequence: CASSSGDRGIFGELFF. The DNA of the CDR3 is TGTGCCAGCAGCTCCGGGGACAGGGGGATTTTCGGGGAGCTGTTTTTT.

This sequence joins TRBV14 and TRBJ1-3; 8 bases align to TRBD1. The junction had 10 bases not matched to a gene; V was cut back by 1 base and J by 5 bases. CDR1 is SGHDN, CDR2 FVKESK, per germline. The CDR3 covers 17 residues. The CDR3 here is CASSQVVGQGGRNTIYF. In DNA form, the CDR3 reads TGTGCCAGCAGCCAAGTTGTCGGACAGGGAGGCCGAAACACCATATATTTT.

This clone was observed at least ten times. This chain joins TRBV4-1 and TRBJ2-1; 10 positions agree with TRBD2. J lost 9 bases, V lost 1 base, and 9 bases had no gene match. Germline V gene lookup returns CDR1 MGHRA and CDR2 YSYEKL. There are 16 residues in the CDR3. CDR3 bases: TGCGCCAGCAGCCAAGGGGGGACTAGCGACAAGGGTGAGCAGTTCTTC. Protein product: CASSQGGTSDKGEQFF.

V is TRBV6-1 and J is TRBJ1-2; possible D gene TRBD1, 5 bases. This CDR3 has 14 amino acids. CDR1 and CDR2 (germline): MNHNS, SASEGT. V lost 0 bases and J 7 bases, leaving 12 bases between the germline ends. The DNA of the CDR3 is TGTGCCAGCAGTGAAGCGGCGGGGCTGATTGGCTACACCTTC. Translated, it gives CASSEAAGLIGYTF.

V and J are TRBV3-1 (or the pseudogene TRBV3-2) and TRBJ2-1; possible D gene TRBD1, 5 bases. CDR1 is LGHDT, CDR2 YNNKEL, per germline (reference sequence). Trimming took 4 bases from V and 7 from J, leaving 26 bases between them. This CDR3 has 18 amino acids. The CDR3 DNA reads TGTGCCAGCAGCCGGTACAGGAGCCTAATAATATTGGATAATGAGCAGTTCTTC. Its translation: CASSRYRSLIILDNEQFF.

This clone was detected a few times. CDR3 residues: CAITTSGGYNEQFF. In DNA form, the CDR3 reads TGTGCCATCACTACTAGCGGAGGATACAATGAGCAGTTCTTC. The chain is built from TRBV10-3 and TRBJ2-1; 8 positions match TRBD2. The J segment lost 4 bases and the V segment lost 7 bases, leaving 6 bases of the junction unmatched. CDR3 size: 14 residues. CDR1 is ENHRY, CDR2 SYGVKD, per germline.

V and J are TRBV24-1 and TRBJ1-2, with a weak D call TRBD1 (6 bases). In germline, CDR1 is KGHDR, CDR2 SFDVKD. V was clipped by 4 bases and J by 6 bases, with 14 bases between them. There are 14 residues in the CDR3. In nucleotides, the CDR3 is TGTGCCACCAGTGAGAATACAGGGTCCGATGGCTACACCTTC. This sequence encodes CATSENTGSDGYTF.